This T cell receptor beta chain was identified during a study of shared clonotypes between healthy human individuals. Looking at the study overall: Three men and a couple of women, aged 18 to 49, were donors. Broader study findings: Some naive CD4 clonotypes, about 5.5%, turned up in common across several donors.

Naive CD8 cells comprised CD45RO-negative, CCR7-positively selected cells, excluding terminally differentiated effector memory CD45RA+ cells. Under the authors' procedure: ImmunoSEQ only sent back junction sequences with no quality scores, so filtering was done differently. The assay was immunoSEQ multiplex PCR, and TCRdb's table has in-frame clones only and misses some. For V, J and clone size, that table is used; D and trimming come from the DNA. The profile shows millions of clones, about 93% of them singletons. The CDR3 contains 12 residues. The V end was cut by 8 bases, the J end by 7 bases, with 12 bases between. Germline V CDR1 and CDR2: LGHNA, YNFKEQ. Concerning this clone: Its antigen is as yet unknown.

The chain is built from TRBV4-2 and TRBJ2-1, with D perhaps being TRBD1 or TRBD2 (5 bases each). The sequenced sample was naive CD8+ T cells from PBMCs. The clonotype comes from a man younger than 35 in good health. Some clones in this sample may be carry-over from other donors' samples. CDR3: CASGGSGNEQFF. The CDR3 DNA reads as TGTGCCAGCGGGGGATCGGGAAATGAGCAGTTCTTC.